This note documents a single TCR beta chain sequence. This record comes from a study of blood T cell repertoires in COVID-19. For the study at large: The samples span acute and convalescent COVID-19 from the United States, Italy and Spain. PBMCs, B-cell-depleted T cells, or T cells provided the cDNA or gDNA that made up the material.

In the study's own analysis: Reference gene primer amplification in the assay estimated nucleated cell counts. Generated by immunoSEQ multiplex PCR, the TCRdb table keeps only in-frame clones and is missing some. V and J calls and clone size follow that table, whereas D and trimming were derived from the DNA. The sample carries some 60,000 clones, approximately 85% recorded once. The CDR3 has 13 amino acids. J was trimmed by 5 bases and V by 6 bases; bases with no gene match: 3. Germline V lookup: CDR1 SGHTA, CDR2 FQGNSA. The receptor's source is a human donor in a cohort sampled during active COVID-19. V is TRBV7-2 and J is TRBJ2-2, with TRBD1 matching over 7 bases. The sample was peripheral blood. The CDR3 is CASSTQGTGELFF. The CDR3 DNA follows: TGTGCCAGCAGTACACAGGGGACCGGGGAGCTGTTTTTT.